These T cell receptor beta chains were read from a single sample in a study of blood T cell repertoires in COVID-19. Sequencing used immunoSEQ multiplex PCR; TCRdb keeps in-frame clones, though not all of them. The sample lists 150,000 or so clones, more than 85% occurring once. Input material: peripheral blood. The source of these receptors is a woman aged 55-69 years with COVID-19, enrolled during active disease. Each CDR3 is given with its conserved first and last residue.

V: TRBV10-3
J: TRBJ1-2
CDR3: CAISSDRGRDGYTF

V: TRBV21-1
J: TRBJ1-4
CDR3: CASSNPTGKTNEKLFF

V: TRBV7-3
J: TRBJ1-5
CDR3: CASSSDRVGGYSNQPQHF

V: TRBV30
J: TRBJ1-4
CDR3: CAWSVPGGEKLFF

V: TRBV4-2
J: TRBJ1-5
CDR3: CASSQEGGSNQPQHF

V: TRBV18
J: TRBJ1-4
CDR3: CASSPPLGAPNEKLFF

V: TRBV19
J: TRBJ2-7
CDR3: CASSADWGLEQYF

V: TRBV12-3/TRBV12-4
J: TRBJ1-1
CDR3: CASSLVGDTEAFF

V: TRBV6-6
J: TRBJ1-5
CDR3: CASRDRGDRPQHF

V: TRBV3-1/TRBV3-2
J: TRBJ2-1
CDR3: CASSQTGTALDNEQFF

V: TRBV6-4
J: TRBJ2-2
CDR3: CASSTGINTGELFF

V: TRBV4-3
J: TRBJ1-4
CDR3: CASSQDLLEIPNRMATNEKLFF

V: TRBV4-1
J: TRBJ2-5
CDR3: CASSPGLAGAGAIQTQYF

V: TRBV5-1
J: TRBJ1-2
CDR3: CASIPGTGGNGYTF

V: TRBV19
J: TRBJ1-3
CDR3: CASSQGVSGNTIYF

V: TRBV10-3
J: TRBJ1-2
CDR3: CAISESPRQIYNYGYTF

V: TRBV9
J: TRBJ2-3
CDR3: CASSVGGYTDTQYF

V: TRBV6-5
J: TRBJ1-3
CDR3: CASNGLGGNTIYF

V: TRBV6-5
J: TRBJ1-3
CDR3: CASSRGQGSGNTIYF

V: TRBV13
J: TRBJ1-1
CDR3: CASSLGYRDVMNTEAFF

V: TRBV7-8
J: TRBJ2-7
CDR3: CASSVQPSRVAYEQYF

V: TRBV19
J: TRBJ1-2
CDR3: CASSIRQGGYGYTF

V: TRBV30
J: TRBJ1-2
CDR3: CAWSVFQGGYTF

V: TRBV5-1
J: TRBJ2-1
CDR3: CASSLAGSSYNEQFF

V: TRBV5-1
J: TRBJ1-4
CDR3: CASSRAGTGADEKLFF

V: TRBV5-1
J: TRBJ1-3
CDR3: CASRHTGGSGNTIYF

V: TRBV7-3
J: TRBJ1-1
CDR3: CASSPTGGEKAFF

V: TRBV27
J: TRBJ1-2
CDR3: CASSRRGRDYGYTF

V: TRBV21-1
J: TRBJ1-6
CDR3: CASSPRDRDSPLHF

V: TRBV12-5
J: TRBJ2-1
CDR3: CASGPYNEQFF

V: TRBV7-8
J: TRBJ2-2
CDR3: CASSTTPSVNTGELFF

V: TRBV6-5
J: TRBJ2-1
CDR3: CASKLVSGGANEQFF

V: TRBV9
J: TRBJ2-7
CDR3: CASSPMDRYEQYF

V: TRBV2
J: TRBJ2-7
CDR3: CASSGQGPGYEQYF

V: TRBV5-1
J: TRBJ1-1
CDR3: CASSFGTGRGTEAFF

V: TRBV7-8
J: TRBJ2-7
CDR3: CASSRDGEGRDEQYF

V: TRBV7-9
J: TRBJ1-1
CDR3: CASSLVPEMNTEAFF

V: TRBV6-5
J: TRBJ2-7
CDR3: CASRLGFTSYEQYF

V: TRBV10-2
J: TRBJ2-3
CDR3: CASRLAGHTDTQYF

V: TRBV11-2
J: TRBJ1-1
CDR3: CASSSQVSSTEAFF

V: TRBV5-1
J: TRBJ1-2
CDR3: CASSLPGQLGGYTF

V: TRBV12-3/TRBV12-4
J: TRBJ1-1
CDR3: CASRDRLLGAFF

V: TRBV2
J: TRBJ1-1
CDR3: CASPKTGDTEAFF

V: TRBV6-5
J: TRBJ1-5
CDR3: CASSYEGRVSNQPQHF

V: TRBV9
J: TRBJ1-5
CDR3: CASSVGVTGDQPQHF